These T cell receptor beta chains were read from a single sample in a study of T-cell memory formation after mild COVID-19. One entry per CDR3 protein results from TCRdb running MiXCR on the 5' RACE reads. In the table there are fewer than 650,000 distinct CDR3 sequences, 15% to 20% of which are singletons. The material sequenced was PBMCs or a T cell subset sorted from them (not recorded which). The receptors were gathered from an adult woman who had mild COVID-19 (a few samples of this study predate the infection). Cell type and time point are not known. Both conserved end residues are part of each CDR3.

v_gene	CDR3aa
TRBV20-1	CSARDQERAGNTIYF
TRBV7-8	CASSTQREGEQFF
TRBV7-8	CASSLRGSDSEQFF
TRBV7-6	CASSLLDSGTQYF
TRBV20-1	CSARRRLAGDTSAGELFF
TRBV3-1	CASSQVRQGRTEAFF
TRBV5-6	CASSLTGGNYGYTF
TRBV7-8	CASSLDDGGRNYGYTF
TRBV11-2	CASSLEYGSLPSDYGYTF
TRBV9	CASSEGQGRNKQYF
TRBV6-1	CASRLAGGLDTQYF
TRBV6-1	CASTARSSSLNTEAFF
TRBV5-1	CASSLILATQETQYF
TRBV4-2	CASSQVSPSGEKQYF
TRBV2	CASSGGGRTPLYGYTF
TRBV3-1	CASSQVDRASREGDNEQFF
TRBV12-3/TRBV12-4	CASSSGVNQPQHF
TRBV7-8	CASSLDDREYYEKYF
TRBV4-1	CASSQGDGNYGYTF
TRBV4-3	CASSQDRVPPGTQYF
TRBV7-3	CASSPGSSANEKLFF
TRBV29-1	CSVEPRGGALNYGYTF
TRBV9	CASSTAGGDTQYF
TRBV7-2	CASSVDYRFYNEQFF
TRBV27	CASSLVPNEQFF
TRBV9	CASSLRTSGVGEQYF
TRBV7-2	CASSFAGGRKGNQPQHF
TRBV27	CASSLRQPATNEKLFF
TRBV13	CASSMATDSNQPQHF
TRBV30	CAYSVTTDTQYF
TRBV12-3/TRBV12-4	CASSLERGSSYEQYF
TRBV7-9	CASSFRQGVNEKLFF
TRBV11-2	CASSPSGGGPSYNEQFF
TRBV12-3/TRBV12-4	CASSSQGGREPQHF
TRBV9	CASSVDGTGSVNQPQHF
TRBV6-2/TRBV6-3	CASSSERERIETQYF
TRBV4-3	CASSLGGQGDLAFF
TRBV7-8	CASRTRQGKETQYF